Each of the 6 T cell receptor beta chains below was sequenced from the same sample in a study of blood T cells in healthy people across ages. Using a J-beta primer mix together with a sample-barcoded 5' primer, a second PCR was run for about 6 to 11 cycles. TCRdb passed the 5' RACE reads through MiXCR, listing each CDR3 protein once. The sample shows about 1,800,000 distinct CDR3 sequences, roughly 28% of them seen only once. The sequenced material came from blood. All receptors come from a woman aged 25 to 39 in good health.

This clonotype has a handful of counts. CDR3: CASRLGGGTDTQYF. DNA for the CDR3: TGTGCCAGCCGACTAGGAGGGGGCACAGATACGCAGTATTTT. This chain connects TRBV6-6 to TRBJ2-3, with D perhaps TRBD2 (6 bases). CDR1 is MNHNY and CDR2 is SVGAGI in the germline V gene (reference sequence). This CDR3 is 14 amino acids long. Trimming removed 8 bases from V and 1 base from J, with 13 bases in between.

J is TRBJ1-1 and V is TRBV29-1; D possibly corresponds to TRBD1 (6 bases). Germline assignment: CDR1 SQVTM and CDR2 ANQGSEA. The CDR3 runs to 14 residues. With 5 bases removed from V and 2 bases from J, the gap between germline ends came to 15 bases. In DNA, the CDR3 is TGCAGCGTTCGCAGGACAGTTTCAAACACTGAAGCTTTCTTT. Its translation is CSVRRTVSNTEAFF.

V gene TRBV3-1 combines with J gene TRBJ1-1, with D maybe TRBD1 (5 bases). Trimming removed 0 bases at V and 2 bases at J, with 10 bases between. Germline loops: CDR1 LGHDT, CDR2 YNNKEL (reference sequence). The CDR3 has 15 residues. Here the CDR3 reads CASSQDIGQNTEAFF. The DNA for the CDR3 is TGTGCCAGCAGCCAAGATATCGGACAAAACACTGAAGCTTTCTTT.

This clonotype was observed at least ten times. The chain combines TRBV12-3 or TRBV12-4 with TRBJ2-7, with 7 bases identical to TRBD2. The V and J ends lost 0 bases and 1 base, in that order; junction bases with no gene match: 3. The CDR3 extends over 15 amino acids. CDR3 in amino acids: CASSLAAGRSYEQYF. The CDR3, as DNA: TGTGCCAGCAGTTTAGCAGCGGGGAGATCCTACGAGCAGTACTTC.

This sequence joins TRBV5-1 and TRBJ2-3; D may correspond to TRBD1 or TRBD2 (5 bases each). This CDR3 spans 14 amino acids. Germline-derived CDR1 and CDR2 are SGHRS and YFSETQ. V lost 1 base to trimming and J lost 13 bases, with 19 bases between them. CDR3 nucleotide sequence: TGCGCCAGCAGCTTGTCCGGGACGCACACCCTCGAGTATTTT. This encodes CASSLSGTHTLEYF.

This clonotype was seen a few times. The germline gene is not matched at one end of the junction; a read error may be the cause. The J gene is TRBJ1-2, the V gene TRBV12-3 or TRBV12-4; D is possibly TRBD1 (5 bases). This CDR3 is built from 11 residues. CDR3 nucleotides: TGTGCCTGCAGTTGGGGGGAAGGCTACACCTTC. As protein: CACSWGEGYTF.